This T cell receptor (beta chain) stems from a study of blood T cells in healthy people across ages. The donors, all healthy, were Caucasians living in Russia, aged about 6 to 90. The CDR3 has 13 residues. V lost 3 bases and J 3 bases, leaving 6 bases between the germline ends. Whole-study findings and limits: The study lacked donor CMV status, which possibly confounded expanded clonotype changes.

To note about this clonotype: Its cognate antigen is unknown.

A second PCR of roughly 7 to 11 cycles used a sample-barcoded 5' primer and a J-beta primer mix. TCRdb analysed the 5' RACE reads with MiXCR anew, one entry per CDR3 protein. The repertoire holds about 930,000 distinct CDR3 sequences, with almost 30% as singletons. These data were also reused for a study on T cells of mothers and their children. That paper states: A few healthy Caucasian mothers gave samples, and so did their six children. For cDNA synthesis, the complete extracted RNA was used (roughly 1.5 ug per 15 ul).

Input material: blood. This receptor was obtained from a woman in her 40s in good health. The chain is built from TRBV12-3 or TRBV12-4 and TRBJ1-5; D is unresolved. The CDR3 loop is CASSLAINQPQHF. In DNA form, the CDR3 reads TGTGCCAGCAGTTTGGCGATCAATCAGCCCCAGCATTTT.